This is a list of T cell receptor beta chains from one sample in a study of shared clonotypes between healthy human individuals. Clones were read by immunoSEQ multiplex PCR, and TCRdb kept only the in-frame ones, dropping some. The table has fewer than 800,000 clones, 92% seen once. Sample: naive CD8+ T cells sorted from blood. The receptor source for this set is a man aged 30-40 years in good health. CDR3s include the opening cysteine and the closing phenylalanine or tryptophan. D genes are given only for firm matches. Some rows mark clone size as missing; the rest say once, few, many or name a class of expanded clone.

v_call	clone_size	j_call	d_call	cdr3_aa	cdr3_nt
TRBV19	.	TRBJ2-7	TRBD2	CASSTIAGGNYEQYF	TGTGCCAGTAGTACCATAGCGGGAGGGAATTACGAGCAGTACTTC
TRBV4-1	once	TRBJ1-1	.	CASSIGPGPTEAFF	TGCGCCAGCAGCATAGGACCAGGACCCACTGAAGCTTTCTTT
TRBV6-5	.	TRBJ1-5	.	CASSYGVDSNQPQHF	TGTGCCAGCAGTTATGGTGTCGATAGCAATCAGCCCCAGCATTTT
TRBV15	.	TRBJ2-3	TRBD2	CATSETVTSGASTDTQYF	TGTGCCACCAGCGAGACAGTGACTAGCGGGGCTAGCACAGATACGCAGTATTTT
TRBV11-2	.	TRBJ2-3	TRBD2	CASTHRGRATDTQYF	TGTGCCAGCACCCATCGGGGGAGGGCCACAGATACGCAGTATTTT
TRBV13	.	TRBJ2-3	.	CASSPMGLETSTDTQYF	TGTGCCAGCAGCCCCATGGGGCTGGAGACGAGCACAGATACGCAGTATTTT
TRBV13	.	TRBJ2-7	.	CASSSLSYEQYF	TGTGCCAGCAGCTCCCTCTCCTACGAGCAGTACTTC
TRBV2	.	TRBJ2-7	.	CASTWGNYEQYF	TGTGCCAGCACGTGGGGAAACTACGAGCAGTACTTC
TRBV7-9	.	TRBJ2-2	.	CASSPESREWELFF	TGTGCCAGCAGCCCCGAGTCGAGGGAATGGGAGCTGTTTTTT
TRBV5-4	.	TRBJ2-7	TRBD1	CASSLGTGATYEQYF	TGTGCCAGCAGCTTGGGGACAGGGGCCACCTACGAGCAGTACTTC
TRBV27	.	TRBJ2-7	.	CASRGRPALEQYF	TGTGCCAGCAGGGGGAGGCCAGCCCTCGAGCAGTACTTC
TRBV7-9	.	TRBJ1-3	.	CASSGMPADTGNTIYF	TGTGCCAGCAGCGGGATGCCGGCAGACACTGGAAACACCATATATTTT
TRBV27	.	TRBJ2-3	.	CASNVRGGPDTQYF	TGTGCCAGCAACGTCCGAGGGGGGCCAGATACGCAGTATTTT
TRBV9	.	TRBJ2-7	TRBD2	CASSVERGGGQFEQYF	TGTGCCAGCAGCGTAGAACGGGGGGGTGGACAGTTCGAGCAGTACTTC
TRBV30	.	TRBJ1-1	.	CAWSVPSDGFMNTEAFF	TGTGCCTGGAGTGTACCCTCGGACGGGTTCATGAACACTGAAGCTTTCTTT
TRBV5-1	.	TRBJ2-7	.	CASSLVPGRYEQYF	TGCGCCAGCAGCTTGGTTCCCGGTCGCTACGAGCAGTACTTC
TRBV5-4	.	TRBJ1-3	.	CASSSGGELSGNTIYF	TGTGCCAGCAGCTCCGGGGGGGAACTATCCGGAAACACCATATATTTT
TRBV29-1	.	TRBJ2-5	.	CSVGLRPKDGETQYF	TGCAGCGTAGGACTTAGACCGAAAGACGGAGAGACCCAGTACTTC
TRBV11-2	.	TRBJ2-3	TRBD2	CASSLQAGLAGPTDTQYF	TGTGCCAGCAGCCTTCAAGCGGGGCTAGCGGGGCCCACAGATACGCAGTATTTT
TRBV2	.	TRBJ2-7	TRBD2	CASSDRGLGSYEQYF	TGTGCCAGCAGTGATCGAGGACTAGGAAGCTACGAGCAGTACTTC
TRBV7-9	few	TRBJ2-7	.	CASSFPTYEQYF	TGTGCCAGCAGCTTCCCCACTTACGAGCAGTACTTC
TRBV7-2	.	TRBJ1-2	.	CASSGTSRRLDGGYTF	TGTGCCAGCAGCGGAACCAGCAGGCGCCTCGACGGTGGCTACACCTTC
TRBV6-6	.	TRBJ2-2	.	CASSYVGRSGELFF	TGTGCCAGCAGTTACGTGGGGCGGTCCGGGGAGCTGTTTTTT
TRBV28	few	TRBJ2-7	.	CASRGLGLNYEQYF	TGTGCCAGCAGGGGCTTGGGGCTCAACTACGAGCAGTACTTC
TRBV7-9	.	TRBJ2-7	TRBD2	CASSLGLAVEQYF	TGTGCCAGCAGCCTCGGACTAGCGGTCGAGCAGTACTTC
TRBV6-6	.	TRBJ2-6	.	CASTPITGYGANVLTF	TGTGCCAGCACCCCAATAACAGGGTACGGGGCCAACGTCCTGACTTTC
TRBV28	.	TRBJ2-1	.	CASSLWARHNEQFF	TGTGCCAGCAGTTTATGGGCCCGCCACAATGAGCAGTTCTTC
TRBV28	.	TRBJ2-1	TRBD2	CASSPRTSREQFF	TGTGCCAGCAGTCCAAGGACTAGTCGGGAGCAGTTCTTC
TRBV6-5	.	TRBJ2-7	.	CASREREYGYEQYF	TGTGCCAGCAGAGAGAGGGAGTATGGCTACGAGCAGTACTTC
TRBV13	.	TRBJ2-7	TRBD1	CASRTGFGEQYF	TGTGCCAGCAGGACAGGGTTCGGCGAGCAGTACTTC
TRBV7-9	.	TRBJ2-3	.	CAGVPRTSTDTQYF	TGTGCCGGAGTTCCGAGAACTAGCACAGATACGCAGTATTTT
TRBV7-9	.	TRBJ1-2	.	CASSLVDGTGGPSYTF	TGTGCCAGCAGCTTAGTTGACGGGACCGGGGGGCCAAGCTACACCTTC
TRBV19	.	TRBJ2-7	.	CASSITHSYEQYF	TGTGCCAGTAGTATAACACATTCCTACGAGCAGTACTTC
TRBV28	once	TRBJ1-1	.	CASSFYHYPGQINTEAFF	TGTGCCAGCAGTTTTTACCACTACCCGGGACAAATAAACACTGAAGCTTTCTTT
TRBV27	once	TRBJ2-2	TRBD2	CASSSLGRAPTGELFF	TGTGCCAGCAGCTCTCTCGGGAGGGCCCCCACCGGGGAGCTGTTTTTT
TRBV30	.	TRBJ2-7	TRBD2	CAWREAGESYVEQYF	TGTGCCTGGAGGGAAGCGGGAGAGTCCTACGTTGAGCAGTACTTC
TRBV4-1	.	TRBJ2-5	TRBD2	CASSQVLGTTLDQETQYF	TGCGCCAGCAGCCAAGTTCTCGGGACTACCTTGGACCAAGAGACCCAGTACTTC
TRBV5-4	.	TRBJ2-3	.	CASSLVGNLADTQYF	TGTGCCAGCAGCTTGGTGGGGAACTTGGCAGATACGCAGTATTTT
TRBV9	.	TRBJ2-1	.	CASSVEKGFIYNEQFF	TGTGCCAGCAGCGTAGAAAAGGGTTTTATCTACAATGAGCAGTTCTTC
TRBV4-2	.	TRBJ2-1	.	CASSQARGNNEQFF	TGTGCCAGCAGCCAGGCCAGGGGAAATAATGAGCAGTTCTTC
TRBV7-8	.	TRBJ2-7	TRBD2	CASSSFSGISYEQYF	TGTGCCAGCAGCTCCTTTAGCGGGATCTCCTACGAGCAGTACTTC
TRBV27	.	TRBJ2-7	.	CASSLSHPAAYEQYF	TGTGCCAGCAGTTTATCCCATCCGGCGGCCTACGAGCAGTACTTC
TRBV27	once	TRBJ1-5	.	CASGTGYRDNQPQHF	TGTGCCAGCGGAACCGGGTACAGGGATAATCAGCCCCAGCATTTT
TRBV10-3	.	TRBJ1-2	.	CAISSGRGVNYGYTF	TGTGCCATCAGTTCTGGTAGGGGAGTTAACTATGGCTACACCTTC
TRBV27	.	TRBJ2-1	.	CASSLTSQGYNEQFF	TGTGCCAGCAGTTTAACTTCCCAAGGCTACAATGAGCAGTTCTTC
TRBV7-8	.	TRBJ2-1	.	CASSLRPRNEQFF	TGTGCCAGCAGCTTGCGGCCCCGTAATGAGCAGTTCTTC
TRBV19	few	TRBJ1-5	.	CGGSFPYSNQPQHF	TGTGGAGGGAGTTTCCCTTATAGCAATCAGCCCCAGCATTTT